The T cell receptor (beta chain) described here comes from a study of shared T cell receptors in the human thymus. Profiling relied on immunoSEQ multiplex PCR, and the TCRdb table lists in-frame clones only, not all of them. The table lists roughly 410,000 clones, approximately 95% of them singletons. The CDR3 sequence is 16 residues long. CDR1 is SGHDT, CDR2 YYEEEE, per germline. V shed 0 bases and J shed 0 bases, with 9 bases lying between them. The clonotype was recovered from a human donor. The sequencing sample was made of thymocytes. The chain couples TRBV5-6 to TRBJ2-2, with D possibly matching TRBD2 (6 bases). CDR3 DNA sequence: TGTGCCAGCAGCTTGGGCCTAGCGCCGAACACCGGGGAGCTGTTTTTT. Amino acid sequence: CASSLGLAPNTGELFF. Together with reference TRBV5-6 and TRBJ2-2, the CDR3 gives the full variable domain: DAGVTQSPTHLIKTRGQQVTLRCSPKSGHDTVSWYQQALGQGPQFIFQYYEEEERQRGNFPDRFSGHQFPNYSSELNVNALLLGDSALYLCASSLGLAPNTGELFFGEGSRLTVL.